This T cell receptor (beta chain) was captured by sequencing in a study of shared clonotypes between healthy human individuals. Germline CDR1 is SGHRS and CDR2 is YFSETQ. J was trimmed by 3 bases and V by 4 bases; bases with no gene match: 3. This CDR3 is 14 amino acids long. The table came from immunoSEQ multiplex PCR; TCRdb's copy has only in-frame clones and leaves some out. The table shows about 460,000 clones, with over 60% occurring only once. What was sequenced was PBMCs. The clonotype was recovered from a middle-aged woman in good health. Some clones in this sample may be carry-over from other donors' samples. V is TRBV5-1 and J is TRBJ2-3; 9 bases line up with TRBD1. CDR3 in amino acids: CASSQGTGTDTQYF. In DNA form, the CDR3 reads TGCGCCAGCAGCCAAGGGACAGGGACAGATACGCAGTATTTT.